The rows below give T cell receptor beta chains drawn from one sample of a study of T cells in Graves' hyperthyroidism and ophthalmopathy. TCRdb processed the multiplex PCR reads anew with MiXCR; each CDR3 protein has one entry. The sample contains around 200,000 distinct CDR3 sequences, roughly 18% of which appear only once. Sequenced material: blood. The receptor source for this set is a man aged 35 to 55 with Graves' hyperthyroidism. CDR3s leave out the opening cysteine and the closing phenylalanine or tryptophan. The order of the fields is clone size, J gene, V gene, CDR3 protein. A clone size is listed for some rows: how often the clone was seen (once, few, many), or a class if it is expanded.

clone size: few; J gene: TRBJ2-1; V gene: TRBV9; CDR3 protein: ASSVGGRAYNEQF
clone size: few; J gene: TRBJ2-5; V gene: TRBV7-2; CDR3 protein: ASSRTVQETQY
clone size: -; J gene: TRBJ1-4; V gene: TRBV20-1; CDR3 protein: SAMTGPKLF
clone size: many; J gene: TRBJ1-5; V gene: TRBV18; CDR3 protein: ASSPGQDFQPQH
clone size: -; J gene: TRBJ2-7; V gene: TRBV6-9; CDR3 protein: TSSYGQGVVYEQY
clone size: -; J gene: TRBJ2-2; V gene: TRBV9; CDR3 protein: ASSQWTGEKNTGELF
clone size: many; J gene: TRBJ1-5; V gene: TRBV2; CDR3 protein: ASDRDDNRPQH
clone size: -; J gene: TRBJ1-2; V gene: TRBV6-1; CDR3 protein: ASSLVSNYGYT
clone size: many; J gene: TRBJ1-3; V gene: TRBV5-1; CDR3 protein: ASNLDGSGNTIY
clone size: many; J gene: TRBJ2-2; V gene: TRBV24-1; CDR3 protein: ATSGRDGANTGELF
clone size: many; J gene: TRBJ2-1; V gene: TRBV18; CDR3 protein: ASSLTGDRVNNEQF
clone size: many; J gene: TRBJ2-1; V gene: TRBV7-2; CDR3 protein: ASSGRVGEQF
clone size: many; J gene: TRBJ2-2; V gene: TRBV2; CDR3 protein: ATSRLTNTGELF
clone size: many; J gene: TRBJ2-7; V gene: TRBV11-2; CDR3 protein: ASTNGGGVAYEQY
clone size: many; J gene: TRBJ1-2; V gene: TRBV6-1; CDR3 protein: ASTLEDFYGYT
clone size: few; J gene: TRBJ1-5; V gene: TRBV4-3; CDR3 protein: ASSQGCPEETKANQPQH
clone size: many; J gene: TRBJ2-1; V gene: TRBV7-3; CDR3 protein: ASRPPGQGLPSHNEQF
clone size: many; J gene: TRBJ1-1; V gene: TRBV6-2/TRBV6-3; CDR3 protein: ASKTGQWSTEAF
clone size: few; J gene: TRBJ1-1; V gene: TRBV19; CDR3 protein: ASSTRRGAVRGTEAF
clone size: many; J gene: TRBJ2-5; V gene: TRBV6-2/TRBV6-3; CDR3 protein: ASSYSSNQETQY
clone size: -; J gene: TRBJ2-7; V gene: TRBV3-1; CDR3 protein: ASEGLAESHEQY
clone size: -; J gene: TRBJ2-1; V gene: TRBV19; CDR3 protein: ASSIEGTTYNEQF
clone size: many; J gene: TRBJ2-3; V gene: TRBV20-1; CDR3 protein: SASDRVATDTQY
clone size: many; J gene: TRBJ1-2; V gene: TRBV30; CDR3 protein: AWYPGHVYGYT
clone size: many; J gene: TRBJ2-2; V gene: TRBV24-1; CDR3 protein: ATSDFRQGATGELF
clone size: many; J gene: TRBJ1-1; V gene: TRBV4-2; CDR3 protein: ASSQVQGTEAF
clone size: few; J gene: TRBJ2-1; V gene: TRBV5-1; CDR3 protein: ASSSIAGANNEQF
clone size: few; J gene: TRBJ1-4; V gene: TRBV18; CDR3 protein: ASSPLRIEVTNEKLF
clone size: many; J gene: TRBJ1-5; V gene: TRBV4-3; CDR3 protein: ASSQAQGAYQPQH
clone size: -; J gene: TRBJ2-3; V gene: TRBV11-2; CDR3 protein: ASRGTGPDTQY
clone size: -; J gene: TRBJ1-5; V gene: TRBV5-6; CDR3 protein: ASSLWAANNQPQH
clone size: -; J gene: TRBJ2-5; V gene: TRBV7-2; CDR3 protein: ASSARGLGETQY
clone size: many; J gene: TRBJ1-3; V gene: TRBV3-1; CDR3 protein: ASSQLSSGNTIY
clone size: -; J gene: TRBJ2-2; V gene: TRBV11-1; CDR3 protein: ASSATSVAGELF
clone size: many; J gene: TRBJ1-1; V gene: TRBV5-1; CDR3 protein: ASRLGVARNTEAF
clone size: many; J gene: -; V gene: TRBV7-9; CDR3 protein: ASSLEGTQY
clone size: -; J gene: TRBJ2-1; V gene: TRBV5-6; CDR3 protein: ASSFLARGRLGNEQF
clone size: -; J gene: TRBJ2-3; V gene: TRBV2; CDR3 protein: ASRKTGGQDTQY
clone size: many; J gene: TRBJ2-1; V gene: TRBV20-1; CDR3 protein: SASVPGSSSYNEQF
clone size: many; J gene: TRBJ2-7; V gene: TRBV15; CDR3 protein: ATSRAGTGKHEQY
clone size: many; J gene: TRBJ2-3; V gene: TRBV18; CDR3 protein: ASSQVYGTDTQY
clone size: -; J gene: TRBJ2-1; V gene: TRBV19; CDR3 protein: ASRSTNEQF
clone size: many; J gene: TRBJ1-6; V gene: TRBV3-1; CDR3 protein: ASSQRDRGRSPLH
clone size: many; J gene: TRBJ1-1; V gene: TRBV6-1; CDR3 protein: ASRDRPDTEAF
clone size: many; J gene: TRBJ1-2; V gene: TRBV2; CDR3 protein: ASSSRGFNYGYT
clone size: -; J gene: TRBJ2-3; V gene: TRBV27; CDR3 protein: ASSPLGGVADTQY
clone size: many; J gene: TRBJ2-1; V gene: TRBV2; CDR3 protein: ASSFNAGGHEQF
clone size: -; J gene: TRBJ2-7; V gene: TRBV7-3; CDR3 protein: ASSLTGGPSYEQY
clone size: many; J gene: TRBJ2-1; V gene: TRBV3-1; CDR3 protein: ASRPSTGVNEQF
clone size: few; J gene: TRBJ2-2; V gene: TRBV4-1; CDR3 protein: ASSPYGSANTGELF
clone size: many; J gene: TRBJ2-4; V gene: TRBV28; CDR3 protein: ASSRPTSGGVKNIQY
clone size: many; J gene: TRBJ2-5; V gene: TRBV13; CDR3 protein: ASSFYGETQY
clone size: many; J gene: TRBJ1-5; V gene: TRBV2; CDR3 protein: ASMTGDSNQPQH
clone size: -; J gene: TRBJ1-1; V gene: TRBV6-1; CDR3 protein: ASSPMGQDTEAF
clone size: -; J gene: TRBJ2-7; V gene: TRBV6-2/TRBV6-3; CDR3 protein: ASSYWDSSYVQY